What follows are 14 T cell receptor beta chains derived from one specimen sequenced in a study of blood T cell repertoires in COVID-19. The method was immunoSEQ multiplex PCR; TCRdb's version includes in-frame clones alone and lacks a portion of them. The repertoire holds just under 20,000 clones, approximately 95% seen once, with 4.1% in the top ten. The sequenced sample was peripheral blood. These receptors all come from a woman aged 50 to 60 with active COVID-19.

This chain uses TRBV28 with TRBJ1-4, with D perhaps matching TRBD1 (5 bases). This CDR3 has 15 residues. CDR1 is MDHEN, CDR2 SYDVKM, per germline. Deletions cut 2 bases from V and 6 bases from J, with 13 bases between. DNA of the CDR3: TGTGCCAGCAGTTTAATTCTCGGACAACATGAAAAACTGTTTTTT. This sequence encodes CASSLILGQHEKLFF.

For the CDR3, the DNA is TGTGCCAGCAGTTTGGAGGGCGCGAAAGCTTTCTTT. Amino acid sequence: CASSLEGAKAFF. The chain employs TRBV12-3 or TRBV12-4 and TRBJ1-1; D remains unclear. V was shortened by 3 bases and J by 9 bases, with 11 bases between the two germline ends. CDR3 length: 12 amino acids.

This chain joins TRBV28 and TRBJ1-5; TRBD1 matches 8 bases. The trim removed 4 bases at V and 0 bases at J, leaving 5 bases unmatched. In germline, CDR1 is MDHEN, CDR2 SYDVKM. The CDR3 is made up of 16 amino acids. In nucleotides, the CDR3 is TGTGCCAGCAGTTCGTGGACAGGGAGTAGCAATCAGCCCCAGCATTTT. Protein: CASSSWTGSSNQPQHF.

Only one count was recorded for this clone. The J gene is TRBJ2-3, the V gene TRBV6-6; 10 positions agree with TRBD2. Per germline, CDR1 MNHNY and CDR2 SVGAGI (reference sequence). The length of the CDR3 is 14 residues. Losses at the gene ends were 7 bases for V and 4 bases for J; bases not matched to a gene: 5. As DNA, the CDR3 is TGTGCCAGCATCGGGACTAGCGCGGCAGATACGCAGTATTTT. Translating gives CASIGTSAADTQYF.

This sequence joins TRBV19 and TRBJ1-4; TRBD1 aligns across 7 bases. There are 14 residues in the CDR3. In germline, CDR1 is LNHDA, CDR2 SQIVND (reference sequence). Trimming at V came to 1 base and at J to 8 bases, leaving 4 bases not matched to a gene. CDR3 sequence reads: CASSIAGGVEKLFF. The CDR3 DNA follows: TGTGCCAGTAGTATAGCAGGGGGAGTAGAAAAACTGTTTTTT. Drawing the rest from reference TRBV19 and TRBJ1-4, the complete variable domain is DGGITQSPKYLFRKEGQNVTLSCEQNLNHDAMYWYRQDPGQGLRLIYYSQIVNDFQKGDIAEGYSVSREKKESFPLTVTSAQKNPTAFYLCASSIAGGVEKLFFGSGTQLSVL.

The gene calls are TRBV3-1 (or the pseudogene TRBV3-2) and TRBJ1-3; possible D gene TRBD1, 5 bases. The CDR3 is 15 residues long. V lost 6 bases to trimming and J lost 0 bases, with 12 bases between them. CDR1 and CDR2 (germline): LGHDT, YNNKEL (reference sequence). For the CDR3, the DNA is TGTGCCAGCAGACAGGCCCACTACTCTGGAAACACCATATATTTT. Its protein is CASRQAHYSGNTIYF.

This clone was recorded only once. CDR3 coding DNA: TGTGCCAGCACGGACGACAGCTCCTACGAGCAGTACTTC. Its translation is CASTDDSSYEQYF. The chain is built from TRBV28 and TRBJ2-7; D might be TRBD1 (5 bases). This CDR3 is 13 amino acids long. Trimming left V 7 bases short and J 0 bases short, with 10 bases between. CDR1 is MDHEN, CDR2 SYDVKM, per germline.

The V call is TRBV5-1, the J call TRBJ2-1; tentatively, D is TRBD2 (6 bases). V was pared by 4 bases and J by 6 bases, with 20 bases between. The V gene's germline CDR1 is SGHRS and CDR2 YFSETQ. The CDR3 extends over 16 amino acids. CDR3 nucleotide sequence: TGCGCCAGCAGCGGGGGGACCAACCCCCGGGTCAATGAGCAGTTCTTC. This sequence encodes CASSGGTNPRVNEQFF.

This rearrangement joins TRBV19 to TRBJ2-1, with 15 positions matching TRBD2. The V segment lost 10 bases and the J segment 1 base; nucleotides outside the gene matches: 5. This CDR3 has 16 amino acids. Looked up from germline, CDR1 is LNHDA and CDR2 is SQIVND (reference sequence). CDR3 DNA sequence: TGTGCCACTAGGACTAGCGGGAGGGGATCCTACAATGAGCAGTTCTTC. Its protein product is CATRTSGRGSYNEQFF.

This chain uses TRBV5-1 with TRBJ1-4; TRBD1 agrees at 9 bases. The CDR3 totals 15 residues. CDR1 SGHRS and CDR2 YFSETQ come from the germline V gene. The junction had 12 bases not matched to a gene; V was cut back by 7 bases and J by 8 bases. The CDR3 DNA is TGCGCCAGCGCGGAATCAGGACAGGGGACGGAAAAACTGTTTTTT. Translated, it gives CASAESGQGTEKLFF.

The CDR3 DNA reads as TGTGCCAGTTCCCGCGCCTCGTATGAAAAACTGTTTTTT. The encoded protein is CASSRASYEKLFF. This chain uses TRBV6-5 with TRBJ1-4; D not certain. Germline CDR1 and CDR2: MNHEY and SVGAGI. Deletions cut 9 bases from V and 6 bases from J, with 14 bases between. This CDR3 region has 13 residues.

The CDR3 region is CASSEAGKNTEAFF. Written as DNA, the CDR3 is TGTGCCAGCAGTGAGGCAGGGAAGAACACTGAAGCTTTCTTT. The chain is built from TRBV25-1 and TRBJ1-1; possibly TRBD1 for D (5 bases). Trimming stripped 3 bases from V and 1 base from J, with 9 bases between. The length of the CDR3 is 14 residues. CDR1 is MGHDK, CDR2 SYGVNS, per germline.

This clone appeared once. The gene calls are TRBV6-5 and TRBJ1-5, with 8 nucleotides matching TRBD1. Germline V gene sequence: CDR1 MNHEY, CDR2 SVGAGI. The CDR3 is 15 residues long. With 8 bases clipped from V and 6 bases from J, the junction kept 12 bases outside the gene matches. The CDR3 loop is CASSPDRGGIQPQHF. CDR3 in DNA: TGTGCCAGCTCACCCGACAGGGGAGGTATTCAGCCCCAGCATTTT.

V and J are TRBV4-1 and TRBJ2-5; 12 nucleotides agree with TRBD1. The CDR3 spans 17 residues. The ends lost 0 bases at V and 2 bases at J; junction bases unmatched: 4. CDR1 MGHRA and CDR2 YSYEKL come from the germline V gene. The CDR3 region is CASSQEGTGGGQETQYF. In DNA, the CDR3 is TGCGCCAGCAGCCAAGAAGGGACAGGGGGCGGTCAAGAGACCCAGTACTTC.